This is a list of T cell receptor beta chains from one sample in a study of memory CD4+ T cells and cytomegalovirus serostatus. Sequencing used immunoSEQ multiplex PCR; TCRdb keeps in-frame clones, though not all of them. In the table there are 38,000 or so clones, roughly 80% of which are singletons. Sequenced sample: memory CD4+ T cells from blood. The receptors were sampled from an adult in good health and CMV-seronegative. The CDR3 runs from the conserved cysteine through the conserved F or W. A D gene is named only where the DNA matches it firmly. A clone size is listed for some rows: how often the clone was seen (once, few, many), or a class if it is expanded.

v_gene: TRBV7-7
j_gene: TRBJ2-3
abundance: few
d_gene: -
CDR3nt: TGTGCCAGCAGCTTAGGCAGTAGTATAACTAGCACAGATACGCAGTATTTT
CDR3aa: CASSLGSSITSTDTQYF

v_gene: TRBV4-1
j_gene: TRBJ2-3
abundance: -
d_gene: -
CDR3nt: TGCGCCAGCAGCCCCGGGACCATAAGCACAGATACGCAGTATTTT
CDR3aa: CASSPGTISTDTQYF

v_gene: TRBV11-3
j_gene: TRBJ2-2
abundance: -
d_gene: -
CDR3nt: TGTGCCAGCAGCTTGCTTTTCGGGGACGGCGGGGAGCTGTTTTTT
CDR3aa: CASSLLFGDGGELFF

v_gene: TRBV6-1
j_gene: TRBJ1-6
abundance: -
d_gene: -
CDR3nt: TGTGCCAGCAGTGCCGCAGGGAGAGGCAATTCACCCCTCCACTTT
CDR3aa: CASSAAGRGNSPLHF

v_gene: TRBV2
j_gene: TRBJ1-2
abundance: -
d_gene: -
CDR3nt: TGTGCCAGCAGCCACGGGGGGGGGTTGGGCTATGGCTACACCTTC
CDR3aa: CASSHGGGLGYGYTF

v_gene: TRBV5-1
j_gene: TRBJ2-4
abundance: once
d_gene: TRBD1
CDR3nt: TGCGCCAGCAGCTTGTACCGGGACAGGGGTGACATTCAGTACTTC
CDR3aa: CASSLYRDRGDIQYF

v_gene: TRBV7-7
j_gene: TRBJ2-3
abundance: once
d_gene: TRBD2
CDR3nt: TGTGCCAGCAGCCCCGGCGGCGGGGGGGAAGATACGCAGTATTTT
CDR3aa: CASSPGGGGEDTQYF

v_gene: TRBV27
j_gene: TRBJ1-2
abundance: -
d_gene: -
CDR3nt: TGTGCCAGCACTGGCAGGGGCTATGAAGGCTACACCTTC
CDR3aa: CASTGRGYEGYTF

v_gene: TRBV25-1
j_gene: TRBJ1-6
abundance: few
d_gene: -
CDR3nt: TGTGCCAGCAGTGAATACCACCGACTCGGGGGTTCACCCCTCCACTTT
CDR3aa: CASSEYHRLGGSPLHF

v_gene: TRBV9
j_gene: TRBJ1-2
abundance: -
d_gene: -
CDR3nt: TGTGCCAGCAGCGTAGTGGACAGCCCTAACTATGGCTACACCTTC
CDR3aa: CASSVVDSPNYGYTF

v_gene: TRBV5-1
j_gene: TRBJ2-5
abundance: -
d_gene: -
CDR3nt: TGCGCCAGCAGCTTGGATGGGAGGCAAGAGACCCAGTACTTC
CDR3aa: CASSLDGRQETQYF